Listed below are T cell receptor beta chains from one sample, sequenced in a study of T cell repertoires in aging, cancer and after chemotherapy. TCRdb independently ran MiXCR on the multiplex PCR reads; one entry per CDR3 protein. The sample gives approximately 4,200 distinct CDR3 sequences, 20% to 25% of which show up once; roughly 15% is in the top ten. The specimen was blood. The receptor source for this set is a human donor with a blood cancer. Each CDR3 is given with its conserved first and last residue. D genes are given only for firm matches. Not every row has a clone size; where given, it reads once, few, many or a size class.

-,medium-sized,TRBJ2-7,TRBV19,CASSATTGAGEQYF,TGTGCCAGTAGTGCCACGACAGGAGCGGGGGAGCAGTACTTC
-,few,TRBJ2-2,TRBV12-5,CASGLGQSNTGELFF,TGTGCTAGTGGTTTGGGGCAGTCGAACACCGGGGAGCTGTTTTTT
-,medium-sized,TRBJ2-7,TRBV15,CATSRRRMGGSYEQYF,TGTGCCACCAGCAGAAGAAGAATGGGTGGTTCCTACGAGCAGTACTTC
-,medium-sized,TRBJ2-3,TRBV7-6,CASSFSPDTQYF,TGTGCCAGCAGCTTTAGCCCAGATACGCAGTATTTT
-,-,TRBJ2-3,TRBV10-3,CAIRQGWTDTQYF,TGTGCCATCAGACAGGGTTGGACAGATACGCAGTATTTT
-,few,TRBJ1-5,TRBV6-2/TRBV6-3,CASTPWEGLGSNQPQHF,TGTGCCAGCACCCCTTGGGAGGGTTTGGGGAGCAATCAGCCCCAGCATTTT
TRBD1,-,TRBJ2-7,TRBV20-1,CSARARGRVSHVQYF,TGCAGTGCTAGGGCTAGGGGGCGCGTCTCCCACGTGCAGTACTTC
TRBD1,medium-sized,TRBJ2-7,TRBV10-3,CAISLQGSSYEQYF,TGTGCCATCAGTTTACAGGGGTCGTCCTACGAGCAGTACTTC
TRBD1,medium-sized,TRBJ2-3,TRBV19,CASSRSTGFSTDTQYF,TGTGCCAGTAGTAGATCGACAGGGTTCTCCACAGATACGCAGTATTTT
-,medium-sized,TRBJ2-7,TRBV18,CASSPQGAYEQYF,TGTGCCAGCTCACCACAGGGGGCCTACGAGCAGTACTTC
-,medium-sized,TRBJ2-7,TRBV30,CAWSVAGANTYEQYF,TGTGCCTGGAGTGTGGCGGGGGCCAATACCTACGAGCAGTACTTC
-,medium-sized,TRBJ1-5,TRBV19,CASMPGYSNQPQHF,TGTGCCAGTATGCCCGGTTATAGCAATCAGCCCCAGCATTTT
TRBD2,-,TRBJ2-1,TRBV20-1,CSAPTSGGYNEQFF,TGCAGTGCTCCGACTAGCGGGGGGTACAATGAGCAGTTCTTC
TRBD1,few,TRBJ1-5,TRBV19,CASSINRDRKQPQHF,TGTGCCAGTAGTATTAACCGGGACAGGAAACAGCCCCAGCATTTT
-,-,TRBJ2-3,TRBV15,CATSRLGVDTQYF,TGTGCCACCAGCAGACTAGGGGTAGATACGCAGTATTTT
-,medium-sized,TRBJ1-4,TRBV6-5,CASSYSGPGDEKLFF,TGTGCCAGCAGTTACTCTGGGCCCGGGGATGAAAAACTGTTTTTT
-,few,TRBJ1-5,TRBV6-2/TRBV6-3,CASRTAQNQPQHF,TGTGCCAGCAGGACCGCGCAAAATCAGCCCCAGCATTTT
-,-,TRBJ1-5,TRBV6-2/TRBV6-3,CASSYPSQPQHF,TGTGCCAGCAGTTACCCCAGCCAGCCCCAGCATTTT
TRBD1,few,TRBJ2-7,TRBV5-6,CASSLRAQGYEQYF,TGCGCCAGCAGCTTGCGAGCACAGGGGTACGAGCAGTACTTC
-,few,TRBJ2-5,TRBV11-2,CASSLAGGETQYF,TGTGCCAGCAGCTTAGCGGGCGGAGAGACCCAGTACTTC
-,medium-sized,TRBJ1-2,TRBV19,CASSYRQAYGYTF,TGTGCCAGTAGTTACAGACAGGCCTATGGCTACACCTTC
-,medium-sized,TRBJ1-1,TRBV19,CASSTEAFF,TGTGCCAGTAGTACTGAAGCTTTCTTT
-,-,TRBJ1-4,TRBV12-3/TRBV12-4,CASSFTHRVGEKLFF,TGTGCCAGCAGTTTCACCCACAGGGTGGGTGAAAAACTGTTTTTT
TRBD1,-,TRBJ1-1,TRBV20-1,CSARGQPNTEAFF,TGCAGTGCTAGGGGACAGCCTAACACTGAAGCTTTCTTT
-,medium-sized,TRBJ1-6,TRBV6-1,CAGHLGEYNSPLHF,TGTGCCGGACACCTGGGGGAATATAATTCACCCCTCCACTTT
TRBD2,medium-sized,TRBJ2-1,TRBV12-3/TRBV12-4,CASYPSGGAGEQFF,TGTGCCAGCTATCCTAGCGGGGGGGCGGGGGAGCAGTTCTTC
-,few,TRBJ2-1,TRBV7-9,CASSLRSGTGLGDYNEQFF,TGTGCCAGCAGCTTACGTTCGGGTACAGGACTCGGAGACTACAATGAGCAGTTCTTC
-,-,TRBJ1-4,TRBV4-1,CASSGSDGPNEKLFF,TGCGCCAGCAGCGGATCGGACGGGCCAAATGAAAAACTGTTTTTT
-,medium-sized,TRBJ1-2,TRBV19,CASSIGAGSGYTF,TGTGCCAGTAGTATAGGGGCAGGGAGTGGCTACACCTTC
-,-,TRBJ1-4,TRBV18,CASSPRPGTNEKLFF,TGTGCCAGCTCACCACGGCCTGGCACTAATGAAAAACTGTTTTTT
-,medium-sized,TRBJ1-1,TRBV15,CATRTTGARLMNTEAFF,TGTGCCACCAGAACCACGGGGGCAAGATTGATGAACACTGAAGCTTTCTTT
TRBD1,medium-sized,TRBJ2-3,TRBV5-6,CASSQPEAGTVNTDTQYF,TGTGCCAGCAGTCAGCCTGAAGCCGGGACAGTAAACACAGATACGCAGTATTTT
-,few,TRBJ1-5,TRBV5-1,CASSWEGDQPQHF,TGCGCCAGCAGCTGGGAGGGGGATCAGCCCCAGCATTTT
-,medium-sized,TRBJ1-2,TRBV15,CATSQVGSGDYGYTF,TGTGCCACCAGCCAAGTGGGGAGCGGGGACTATGGCTACACCTTC
-,-,TRBJ2-3,TRBV6-6,CASADTRDLSTDKQYF,TGTGCCAGCGCCGACACAAGGGACCTAAGCACAGATAAGCAGTATTTT
-,medium-sized,TRBJ2-1,TRBV18,CASSLAGTANNEQFF,TGTGCCAGCTCACTCGCGGGGACAGCCAATAATGAGCAGTTCTTC
-,medium-sized,TRBJ2-5,TRBV6-5,CASSFYPPRGTKETQYF,TGTGCCAGCAGTTTCTACCCCCCGCGGGGGACAAAAGAGACCCAGTACTTC
TRBD1,-,TRBJ2-7,TRBV30,CAWSTGQGPYEQYF,TGTGCCTGGAGTACGGGACAGGGGCCCTACGAGCAGTACTTC
-,few,TRBJ1-1,TRBV12-3/TRBV12-4,CASSRGTEAFF,TGTGCCAGCAGTCGGGGGACTGAAGCTTTCTTT
-,medium-sized,TRBJ2-3,TRBV7-9,CASSPPGSSTDTQYF,TGTGCCAGCAGCCCGCCAGGCTCTAGCACAGATACGCAGTATTTT
-,large,TRBJ2-2,TRBV15,CATSRDQNTGELFF,TGTGCCACCAGCAGAGATCAGAACACCGGGGAGCTGTTTTTT
TRBD2,medium-sized,TRBJ2-5,TRBV13,CASSLGSGGETQYF,TGTGCCAGCAGCTTAGGGAGCGGGGGAGAGACCCAGTACTTC
TRBD1,medium-sized,TRBJ2-3,TRBV27,CASSLSSDRGHTQYF,TGTGCCAGCAGTTTATCGTCCGACAGGGGGCACACGCAGTATTTT
-,medium-sized,TRBJ1-2,TRBV12-3/TRBV12-4,CASSARDTHGYTF,TGTGCCAGCAGTGCGCGGGACACGCATGGCTACACCTTC
-,medium-sized,TRBJ2-1,TRBV15,CATSRGGAGDNEQFF,TGTGCCACCAGCAGAGGAGGGGCTGGTGACAATGAGCAGTTCTTC
-,medium-sized,TRBJ1-4,TRBV19,CASSTGAANEKLFF,TGTGCCAGTAGTACGGGAGCGGCTAATGAAAAACTGTTTTTT
-,few,TRBJ1-1,TRBV10-3,CASKDSQNTEAFF,TGTGCCTCCAAGGACAGTCAGAACACTGAAGCTTTCTTT
-,-,TRBJ1-2,TRBV4-3,CASSQDRVGPAGYTF,TGCGCCAGCAGCCAAGATCGAGTGGGGCCAGCTGGCTACACCTTC
-,-,TRBJ2-1,TRBV5-1,CASSLVGARSEQFF,TGTGCCAGCAGCTTGGTCGGGGCCCGAAGTGAGCAGTTCTTC
-,few,TRBJ1-4,TRBV5-1,CASSPAGDRYEKLFF,TGCGCCAGCAGCCCCGCGGGGGATCGGTATGAAAAACTGTTTTTT
-,few,TRBJ2-3,TRBV5-1,CASRGEGFGTDTQYF,TGCGCCAGCAGGGGAGAGGGATTTGGCACAGATACGCAGTATTTT